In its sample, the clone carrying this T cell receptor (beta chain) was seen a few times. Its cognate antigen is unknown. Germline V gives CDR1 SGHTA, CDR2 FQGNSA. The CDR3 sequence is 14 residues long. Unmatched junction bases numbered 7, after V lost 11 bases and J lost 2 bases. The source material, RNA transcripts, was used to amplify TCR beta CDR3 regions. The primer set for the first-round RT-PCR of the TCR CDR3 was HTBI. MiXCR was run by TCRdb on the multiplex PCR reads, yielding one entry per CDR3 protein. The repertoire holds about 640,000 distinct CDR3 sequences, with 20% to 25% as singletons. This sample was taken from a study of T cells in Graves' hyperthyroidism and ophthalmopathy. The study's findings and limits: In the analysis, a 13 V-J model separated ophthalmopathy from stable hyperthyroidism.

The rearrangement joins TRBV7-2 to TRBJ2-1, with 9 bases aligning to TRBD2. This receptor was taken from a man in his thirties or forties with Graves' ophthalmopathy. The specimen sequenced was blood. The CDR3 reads CACWAGGPYNEQFF. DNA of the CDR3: TGTGCCTGCTGGGCGGGAGGGCCCTACAATGAGCAGTTCTTC.